This T cell receptor beta chain stems from a study of blood T cell repertoires in COVID-19. Study as a whole: The study drew acute and convalescent COVID-19 samples from the United States, Italy and Spain.

Per germline, CDR1 ENHRY and CDR2 SYGVKD. V was clipped by 9 bases and J by 2 bases; unmatched bases: 11. This CDR3 region has 15 residues. The participants were between roughly 18 and 100 years old and came from about two dozen US areas. Recovery among Cohort 3 donors was established by two negative PCRs, clearance, or symptom resolution. TCRdb's copy holds only in-frame clones and misses some; the assay was immunoSEQ multiplex PCR. The sample consists of approximately 210,000 clones, 70% to 90% of them appearing once. The sample taken for sequencing was PBMCs or T cells enriched from blood (not recorded which). This chain uses TRBV10-3 with TRBJ1-2, with 8 nucleotides matching TRBD1. This receptor was obtained from a woman aged 18 to 35 who had recovered from COVID-19. CDR3 sequence: CAIGAGGAFNYGYTF. The CDR3 nucleotides are TGTGCCATAGGGGCAGGGGGCGCCTTCAACTATGGCTACACCTTC.